Included here is one TCR beta chain sequence, with context. This clonotype was observed many times. Its specific antigen is unknown. Base quality data are lacking; no much larger clone is found one base away. This entry belongs to a study of CD8 T cells in ankylosing spondylitis (dated by TCRdb to between 2016 and 2019). Study-wide context: T cell receptor beta repertoires were profiled in healthy donors and ankylosing spondylitis patients so that disease-linked TCR variants could be found. The whole study cohort included roughly 110 healthy donors and about two dozen ankylosing spondylitis patients. Peripheral blood was sampled, and synovial fluid was also collected from ankylosing spondylitis patients. The full study reports these points: According to the report, matched synovial fluid samples from ankylosing spondylitis patients were significantly enriched for the disease-linked clones. In peripheral blood, the disease-linked clones were found at relatively low frequencies and had a CD8+ phenotype. A TCR beta motif of fewer than 10 highly homologous amino acid variants appeared characteristic of blood from ankylosing spondylitis patients. Some TCR beta motif variants had previously been reported in synovial fluid and blood of reactive arthritis patients, which suggested common disease-initiation mechanisms.

For CDR1 and CDR2, the germline V gene lists SQVTM and ANQGSEA. Trimming takes 4 bases from V and 7 bases from J, and the germline ends sit 13 bases apart. CDR3 length: 13 amino acids, cysteine to phenylalanine. Only the CDR3 portion is preserved as DNA: 39 bases, with reading frame beginning at the first base. TCRdb shows the sequencer as Illumina HiSeq 2500. Quantitative 5'-RACE with molecular barcodes was used to prepare TCR beta libraries. In the authors' own workflow: A new computational method, built on a probabilistic model of VDJ rearrangement, was used to identify disease-linked TCR variants. The public reads were run again by TCRdb, first through fastp at Q25 and then through MiXCR, and only productive beta chains were kept. Here each entry gathers all rows of one CDR3 protein and keeps the most common genes and DNA. None of the V and J calls come from the authors' own analysis; TCRdb made them. In this sample the table shows around 300,000 distinct CDR3 sequences, less than 25% of which occur a single time. Roughly 3.4% of the sample goes to the ten largest clones.

The sample was blood, either unsorted or a sorted T cell fraction (not recorded which). The chain is assembled from TRBV29-1 and TRBJ1-4; the best D guess is TRBD1, with 5 bases matching. The origin of this receptor is a female donor with ankylosing spondylitis or in good health (not recorded which). The DNA sequence follows: TGCAGCGTTGTGATAGGGGATCGTGAAAAACTGTTTTTT. This is translated as CSVVIGDREKLFF.